What follows are 30 T cell receptor beta chains derived from one specimen sequenced in a study of cytomegalovirus exposure and HLA in healthy donors. The study ran its PCR with 60 Vbeta and 13 Jbeta primers. The assay was immunoSEQ multiplex PCR, and TCRdb's table has in-frame clones only and misses some. The sample data list 150,000 to 200,000 clones. The specimen sequenced was PBMCs. These receptors all come from a young man in good health and CMV-seronegative.

This chain uses TRBV9 with TRBJ2-4; 10 bases match TRBD2. Germline V CDR1 and CDR2: SGDLS, YYNGEE. The V gene end was trimmed by 3 bases and the J gene end by 1 base; junction bases not matched to a gene: 4. The CDR3 has 16 amino acids. This CDR3 is CASSAGAGGAKNIQYF. The CDR3 region has the DNA TGTGCCAGCAGCGCCGGAGCGGGAGGGGCCAAAAACATTCAGTACTTC.

This chain uses TRBV7-3 with TRBJ2-3, with 10 bases aligning to TRBD1. With 3 bases clipped from V and 4 bases from J, the junction kept 4 bases outside the gene matches. The CDR3 runs to 15 residues. Germline-derived CDR1 and CDR2 are SGHTA and FQGTGA. CDR3 amino acids: CASSFGQGVSDTQYF. The CDR3, as DNA: TGTGCCAGCAGCTTCGGACAGGGGGTCTCAGATACGCAGTATTTT.

V is TRBV5-1 and J is TRBJ2-7; TRBD2 matches at 10 bases. CDR1 and CDR2 from the germline V gene are SGHRS and YFSETQ. V gave up 4 bases and J gave up 1 base; unmatched junction bases: 5. The CDR3 runs to 15 residues. CDR3 DNA: TGCGCCAGCAGCACCCTAGCGGGAGAGTCCTACGAGCAGTACTTC. Translating gives CASSTLAGESYEQYF.

The rearrangement links TRBV7-9 to TRBJ1-5, with 7 bases lining up with TRBD1. Germline CDR1 SEHNR, CDR2 FQNEAQ (reference sequence). The CDR3 is made up of 15 amino acids. The V and J ends lost 6 bases and 3 bases, in that order; junction bases with no gene match: 8. This CDR3 is CASSRQGGINQPQHF. CDR3 nucleotides: TGTGCCAGCAGTCGACAGGGAGGTATCAATCAGCCCCAGCATTTT.

The rearrangement joins TRBV27 to TRBJ2-7; 7 bases line up with TRBD1. CDR1 and CDR2 (germline): MNHEY, SMNVEV (reference sequence). Losses at the gene ends were 2 bases for V and 2 bases for J; bases not matched to a gene: 15. This CDR3 contains 18 residues. The CDR3 DNA reads TGTGCCAGCAGTTTAAGGGGGCAGTTGTTGTCGCCTACCTACGAGCAGTACTTC. It translates to CASSLRGQLLSPTYEQYF.

V and J are TRBV29-1 and TRBJ1-1, with 8 positions matching TRBD1. Germline V lookup: CDR1 SQVTM, CDR2 ANQGSEA. Trimming cost V 4 bases and J 3 bases; bases outside gene matches: 4. The CDR3 totals 13 residues. The CDR3 DNA reads as TGCAGCGTTGTCAGGGGGCAGTACACTGAAGCTTTCTTT. It yields the protein CSVVRGQYTEAFF.

V gene TRBV19 combines with J gene TRBJ1-3; D is perhaps TRBD1 (5 bases). Between the trimmed V and J ends, which lost 6 bases and 0 bases, there was a span of 9 bases. Germline values: CDR1 LNHDA, CDR2 SQIVND (reference sequence). There are 14 residues in the CDR3. In DNA form, the CDR3 reads TGTGCCAGTAGGTTGGACAACTCTGGAAACACCATATATTTT. Translation: CASRLDNSGNTIYF.

With regard to this clone: An end of the junction does not agree with germline; a read error may underlie this. The same CDR3 can be traced to other DNA sequences in this sample. V is TRBV4-1 and J is TRBJ1-6; TRBD1 is a possible D gene (5 bases). The CDR3 covers 18 residues. In germline, CDR1 is MGHRA, CDR2 YSYEKL. In DNA form, the CDR3 reads TGCGCCAGCAGCCACTCGGGAGGACAAGGCTCCTATAATTCGCCCCTCCACTTT. Protein sequence: CASSHSGGQGSYNSPLHF.

The V and J genes are TRBV7-9 and TRBJ1-5; TRBD1 is a possible D gene (5 bases). V was trimmed by 2 bases and J by 0 bases, leaving 14 bases between them. The CDR3 runs 17 residues. Germline CDR1 and CDR2: SEHNR and FQNEAQ (reference sequence). The CDR3 loop is CASSLHRLGPSNQPQHF. In nucleotides, the CDR3 is TGTGCCAGCAGCTTACACCGATTGGGGCCTAGCAATCAGCCCCAGCATTTT.

The CDR3 bases are TGTGCCAGCAGCCAAGTTCTCACAGGGGATCATACCGGGGAGCTGTTTTTT. Encoded protein: CASSQVLTGDHTGELFF. The chain uses TRBV14 and TRBJ2-2, with TRBD1 identical over 7 bases. The V gene end was trimmed by 1 base and the J gene end by 5 bases; junction bases not matched to a gene: 10. This CDR3 region has 17 residues. Per the germline V gene, CDR1 is SGHDN and CDR2 is FVKESK.

This chain uses TRBV19 with TRBJ2-4, with 7 bases that match TRBD1. In germline, CDR1 is LNHDA, CDR2 SQIVND (reference sequence). Trimming took 5 bases from V and 8 from J; bases not matched to a gene: 6. The CDR3 spans 13 residues. The CDR3 reads CASSDRARDIQYF. The CDR3 region has the DNA TGTGCCAGTAGTGACAGGGCACGCGACATTCAGTACTTC.

The chain employs TRBV7-6 and TRBJ2-7, with 12 nucleotides matching TRBD1. The CDR3 extends over 12 amino acids. V lost 5 bases and J lost 13; bases outside the gene matches: 6. Germline CDR1 and CDR2: SGHVS and FNYEAQ. The CDR3 sequence: CASSAGTGGLYF. The CDR3 DNA is TGTGCCAGCAGCGCGGGGACAGGGGGCCTTTACTTC.

This sequence joins TRBV10-1 and TRBJ2-7; TRBD2 matches at 7 bases. CDR1 is WNHNN, CDR2 SYGVQD, per germline (reference sequence). The CDR3 sequence is 14 residues long. The J segment lost 2 bases and the V segment lost 5 bases, leaving 6 bases of the junction unmatched. CDR3 residues: CASSPPGGTYEQYF. In DNA, the CDR3 is TGCGCCAGCAGTCCCCCGGGGGGAACCTACGAGCAGTACTTC.

CDR3 in amino acids: CASSESGNSNQPQHF. The CDR3 bases are TGTGCCAGCAGTGAGAGTGGTAATAGCAATCAGCCCCAGCATTTT. This rearrangement joins TRBV2 to TRBJ1-5; D uncertain. Trimming left V 3 bases short and J 0 bases short, with 9 bases between. The CDR3 has 15 amino acids. Germline V CDR1 and CDR2: SNHLY, FYNNEI.

About this clone itself: The CDR3 end shows no conserved phenylalanine or tryptophan, and so a read error is likely. This chain connects TRBV5-1 to TRBJ1-6; D uncertain. V shed 3 bases and J shed 0 bases, with 16 bases lying between them. The CDR3 spans 18 residues. Germline CDR1 reads SGHRS; CDR2 reads YFSETQ. CDR3 sequence (DNA): TGCGCCAGCAGCTCCGGTCTCGAGAGGCTCTCCTATAATTCACCCCTCCACCTT. It is translated as CASSSGLERLSYNSPLHL.

V is TRBV19 and J is TRBJ1-2; 7 nucleotides match TRBD1. Germline lookup yields CDR1 LNHDA and CDR2 SQIVND (reference sequence). CDR3 length: 17 amino acids. V lost 3 bases and J lost 0; bases outside the gene matches: 10. DNA of the CDR3: TGTGCCAGTAGTATTCCCTCCGGGACAGCCGCTAACTATGGCTACACCTTC. Its protein product is CASSIPSGTAANYGYTF.

The rearrangement uses TRBV9 and TRBJ1-6; TRBD1 aligns across 8 bases. V was clipped by 3 bases and J by 6 bases; unmatched bases: 8. The CDR3 length is 16 residues. Looked up from germline, CDR1 is SGDLS and CDR2 is YYNGEE. The CDR3 nucleotides are TGTGCCAGCAGCGAAGGTGGACAGGGCGCTAATTCACCCCTCCACTTT. Protein sequence: CASSEGGQGANSPLHF.

V usage is TRBV18 and J usage is TRBJ1-2; possible D gene TRBD1, 5 bases. The CDR3 covers 13 residues. Trimming pared 2 bases from V and 8 bases from J, leaving 12 bases between. Germline-derived CDR1 and CDR2 are KGHSH and LQKENI. This chain's CDR3 is CASSPDSNRGYTF. CDR3 coding DNA: TGTGCCAGCTCACCAGATTCAAACAGGGGCTACACCTTC.

The chain couples TRBV6-1 to TRBJ2-7; 8 bases agree with TRBD1. The CDR3 totals 15 residues. Per the germline V gene, CDR1 is MNHNS and CDR2 is SASEGT. V gave up 4 bases and J gave up 2 bases; unmatched junction bases: 7. DNA of the CDR3: TGTGCCAGCAGTGGCGACAGGGGTTCCCCCTACGAGCAGTACTTC. Amino acid sequence: CASSGDRGSPYEQYF.

The chain joins TRBV9 to TRBJ2-3; D is possibly TRBD2 (6 bases). The CDR3 is made up of 18 amino acids. Germline CDR1 is SGDLS and CDR2 is YYNGEE. Between the trimmed V and J ends, which lost 0 bases and 1 base, there was a span of 18 bases. The CDR3 DNA is TGTGCCAGCAGCGTAGGGAACGGGAGAGGGTTAGGCACAGATACGCAGTATTTT. Protein product: CASSVGNGRGLGTDTQYF.

V and J are TRBV6-5 and TRBJ1-1; weak D call: TRBD1 (5 bases). V gave up 2 bases and J gave up 1 base, with 5 bases separating them. The CDR3 totals 13 residues. Looked up from germline, CDR1 is MNHEY and CDR2 is SVGAGI. CDR3: CASSYGQNTEAFF. CDR3 nucleotide sequence: TGTGCCAGCAGTTACGGACAGAACACTGAAGCTTTCTTT.

The rearrangement joins TRBV29-1 to TRBJ2-7, with TRBD1 matching over 10 bases. The CDR3 runs 15 residues. V trimming: 1 base; J trimming: 6 bases; junction bases outside the gene matches: 9. Germline V lookup: CDR1 SQVTM, CDR2 ANQGSEA. CDR3 bases: TGCAGCGTTGAAGTCACCGGGACAGGGGTTGGCGAGCAGTACTTC. Its translation is CSVEVTGTGVGEQYF.

The chain is built from TRBV10-3 and TRBJ2-7; D not certain. The ends were cut back, 6 bases at V and 0 bases at J, with 9 bases in the middle. CDR1 and CDR2 from the germline V gene are ENHRY and SYGVKD. This CDR3 region has 13 residues. CDR3 sequence reads: CAIRADLSYEQYF. In DNA form, the CDR3 reads TGTGCCATCAGGGCCGATCTCTCCTACGAGCAGTACTTC.

V and J are TRBV27 and TRBJ2-1, with TRBD2 matching over 12 bases. Germline CDR1 MNHEY, CDR2 SMNVEV (reference sequence). The V and J ends lost 3 bases and 7 bases, in that order; junction bases with no gene match: 7. The CDR3 has 16 amino acids. The CDR3 bases are TGTGCCAGCAGTTTTTTACTAGCGGGAGGCCCAAATGAGCAGTTCTTC. This sequence encodes CASSFLLAGGPNEQFF.

The chain combines TRBV7-6 with TRBJ1-6; D possibly corresponds to TRBD1 (6 bases). Per the germline V gene, CDR1 is SGHVS and CDR2 is FNYEAQ. The CDR3 is 16 residues long. The ends were cut back, 1 base at V and 7 bases at J, with 14 bases in the middle. DNA of the CDR3: TGTGCCAGCAGCTTAGACCCGGGACAAAGGAATTCACCCCTCCACTTT. Translating gives CASSLDPGQRNSPLHF.

The chain has TRBV28 and TRBJ1-5, with TRBD1 identical over 9 bases. Germline V gene lookup returns CDR1 MDHEN and CDR2 SYDVKM. The V and J ends lost 10 bases and 7 bases, in that order; junction bases with no gene match: 8. The CDR3 has 13 residues. CDR3 DNA: TGTGCCACGGGCGGGACAGGGAACCAGCCCCAGCATTTT. Protein sequence: CATGGTGNQPQHF.

The rearrangement links TRBV4-3 to TRBJ1-2, with D possibly matching TRBD1 (6 bases). V lost 0 bases and J 0 bases, leaving 11 bases between the germline ends. CDR1 is LGHNA, CDR2 YSLEER, per germline. This CDR3 contains 16 residues. CDR3: CASSQDRTVTNYGYTF. DNA for the CDR3: TGCGCCAGCAGCCAAGATCGGACAGTCACTAACTATGGCTACACCTTC.

The J gene is TRBJ1-3, the V gene TRBV7-2; TRBD1 aligns across 9 bases. Trimming took 4 bases from V and 5 from J; bases not matched to a gene: 9. The CDR3 runs to 16 residues. Germline CDR1 reads SGHTA; CDR2 reads FQGNSA. The CDR3 bases are TGTGCCAGCAGCTACCTACCGGGACAGGGACGAAACACCATATATTTT. The encoded protein is CASSYLPGQGRNTIYF.

The rearrangement uses TRBV19 and TRBJ2-7; TRBD2 agrees at 7 bases. V lost 3 bases and J lost 0; bases outside the gene matches: 5. CDR1 LNHDA and CDR2 SQIVND come from the germline V gene (reference sequence). This CDR3 has 15 amino acids. CDR3 in amino acids: CASSMIAGTSYEQYF. In nucleotides, the CDR3 is TGTGCCAGTAGTATGATAGCGGGTACCTCCTACGAGCAGTACTTC.

V and J are TRBV29-1 and TRBJ2-2, with a possible D match to TRBD2 (6 bases). In germline, CDR1 is SQVTM, CDR2 ANQGSEA. There are 15 residues in the CDR3. With 5 bases removed from V and 3 bases from J, the gap between germline ends came to 16 bases. The CDR3 here is CSVFPGGGYTGELFF. As DNA, the CDR3 is TGCAGCGTTTTTCCGGGTGGGGGGTACACCGGGGAGCTGTTTTTT.